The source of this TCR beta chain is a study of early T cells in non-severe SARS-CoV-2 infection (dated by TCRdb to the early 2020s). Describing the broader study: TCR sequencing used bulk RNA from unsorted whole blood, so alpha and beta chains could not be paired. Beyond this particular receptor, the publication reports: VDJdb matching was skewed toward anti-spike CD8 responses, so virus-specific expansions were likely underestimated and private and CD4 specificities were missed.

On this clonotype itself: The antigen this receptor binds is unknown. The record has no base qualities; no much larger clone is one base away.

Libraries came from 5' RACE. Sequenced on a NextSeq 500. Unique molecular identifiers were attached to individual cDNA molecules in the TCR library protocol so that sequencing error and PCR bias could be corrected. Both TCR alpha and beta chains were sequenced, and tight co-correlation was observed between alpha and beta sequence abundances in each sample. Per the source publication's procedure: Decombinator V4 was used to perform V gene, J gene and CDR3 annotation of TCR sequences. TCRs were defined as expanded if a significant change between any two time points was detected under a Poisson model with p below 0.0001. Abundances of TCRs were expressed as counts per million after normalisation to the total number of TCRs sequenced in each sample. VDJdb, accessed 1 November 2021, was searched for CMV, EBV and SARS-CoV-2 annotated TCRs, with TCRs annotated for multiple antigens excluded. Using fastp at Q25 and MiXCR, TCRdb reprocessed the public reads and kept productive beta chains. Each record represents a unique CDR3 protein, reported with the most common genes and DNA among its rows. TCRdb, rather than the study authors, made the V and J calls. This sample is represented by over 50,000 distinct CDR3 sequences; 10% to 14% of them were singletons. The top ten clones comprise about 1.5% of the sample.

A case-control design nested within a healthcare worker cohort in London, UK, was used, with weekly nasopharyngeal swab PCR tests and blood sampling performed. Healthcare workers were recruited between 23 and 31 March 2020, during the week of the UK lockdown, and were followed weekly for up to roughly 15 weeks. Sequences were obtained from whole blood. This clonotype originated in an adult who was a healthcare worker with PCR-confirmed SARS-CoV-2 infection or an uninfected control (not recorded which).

The DNA reads TGCGCCAGCAGCTACGGGACAGATGAAAAACTGTTTTTT. This encodes CASSYGTDEKLFF. The chain is encoded by TRBV5-1 joined to TRBJ1-4; TRBD1 agrees with 7 junctional bases. Unmatched junction bases come to 2, with V trimmed by 3 bases and J by 6 bases. The CDR3 runs 13 residues from the cysteine to the phenylalanine. Kept here is only the CDR3 DNA, which spans 39 bases and is read in frame from base 1. Per the germline V gene, SGHRS is the CDR1 and YFSETQ is the CDR2.